This T cell receptor (beta chain) was identified in a study of blood T cell repertoires in COVID-19 (TCRdb year 2020). Regarding the complete study: Samples from collaborators originated in the United States, Italy and Spain and spanned both the acute and convalescent phases of COVID-19. The dataset comprised deeply sampled blood TCRbeta repertoires from subjects exposed to, actively infected with, or recovered from COVID-19. Samples were obtained from the ongoing ImmuneRACE study (first 160 participants) and from over 1,000 subjects provided by 6 global collaborators. HLA class I and class II types, where available, came from metadata supplied by the sample provider rather than from assay-based typing. The repertoires were released in a freely available public database intended as a resource for research on the immune response to SARS-CoV-2. The material from the prospective study consisted of cDNA or gDNA derived from T cells, B-cell-depleted T cells, or PBMCs. A de-identified subject ID, COVID-19 status, age in years and sex were almost always included in the sample metadata. What the work shows at the level of the full study, not this receptor alone: The quantity of clinical and demographic metadata differed by source and by participant and was supplied without curation.

A remark on this clone: No cognate antigen has been identified for it. No quality values exist for individual bases; no much larger clone is one base distant.

The immunoSEQ Assay, a bias-controlled multiplex PCR, was used to amplify TCRbeta CDR3 regions from genomic DNA. As for how the authors treated the data: Nucleated cell counts per sample were estimated from amplification of reference gene primers within the assay. To quantify the absolute abundance of each unique TCRbeta CDR3 rearrangement, sequence reads were collapsed and filtered. Productive Simpson clonality was computed per sample as the square root of Simpson's diversity index over productive rearrangements. Here the immuneACCESS table is served through TCRdb, limited to in-frame sequences with V and J called. Missing clones are a known gap in these copies; in checked studies unresolved V genes cover under half, and the rest lacks a known reason. V and J calls and clone size are those listed in that table; D and trimming were worked out from the DNA. The sample table holds about 250,000 clones, of which 85% to 90% were seen once. The ten largest clones represent about 1.7% of the sample.

In the prospective study, participants were about 18 to 100 years old, resided in 24 geographic areas of the United States, and were enrolled through a virtual design. In the prospective study, cohorts were assigned on the basis of participant-reported clinical history obtained from a screening survey and a study questionnaire. ImmuneRACE Cohort 3 recovered participants were defined by two consecutive negative NP/OP PCR tests, healthcare professional clearance, or symptom resolution. In the prospective study, whole blood, serum and a nasopharyngeal or oropharyngeal swab were collected from each participant by mobile phlebotomists. Additional blood draws and questionnaires over an approximately two-month period could optionally be provided by prospective study participants. Before DNA extraction, prospective study blood samples were shipped either frozen or at room temperature. The CDR3 goes from the cysteine to the phenylalanine over 16 residues. The kept DNA is CDR3 alone, 48 bases in frame from the first base. V is cut back by 4 bases and J by 4 bases, with 11 bases in the junction unmatched. The germline V gene (reference sequence) provides CDR1 SGHNT and CDR2 YYREEE.

The receptor was derived from a man in his forties who had recovered from COVID-19. Material: PBMCs or T cells enriched from blood (not recorded which). Here the chain combines TRBV5-4 and TRBJ2-7, and 10 junctional nucleotides match TRBD2. The nucleotide sequence reads TGTGCCAGCAGCCAACGAGCCGGACTAGCGGATTACGAGCAGTACTTC. The translation is CASSQRAGLADYEQYF.